A single sample gave rise to the 8 T cell receptor beta chains below, sequenced in a study of T-cell memory formation after mild COVID-19. TCRdb ran MiXCR on the 5' RACE reads and lists one entry per CDR3 protein. The sample shows a few hundred thousand distinct CDR3 sequences, 18% of them seen only once. Sequenced sample: PBMCs or a T cell subset sorted from them (not recorded which). The receptors derive from a man between 18 and 29 years old who had mild COVID-19 (a few samples of this study predate the infection). Cell type and time point are not known.

This clonotype came up many times. J is TRBJ2-3 and V is TRBV5-1; weak D call: TRBD2 (5 bases). The length of the CDR3 is 15 residues. Looked up from germline, CDR1 is SGHRS and CDR2 is YFSETQ. Deletions cut 0 bases from V and 5 bases from J, with 13 bases between. CDR3 sequence: CASSLVLGSGDTQYF. CDR3 in DNA: TGCGCCAGCAGCTTGGTCTTGGGGAGTGGAGATACGCAGTATTTT.

This clonotype was detected only a few times. The rearrangement joins TRBV7-6 to TRBJ2-3; D gene ambiguous. CDR3 length equals 14 residues. Germline V lookup: CDR1 SGHVS, CDR2 FNYEAQ. V was clipped by 5 bases and J by 3 bases, with 12 bases between them. CDR3: CASSPPSQTDTQYF. DNA of the CDR3: TGTGCCAGCAGCCCCCCGTCCCAGACAGATACGCAGTATTTT. Looking up the rest from reference TRBV7-6 and TRBJ2-3 gives the full variable domain: GAGVSQSPRYKVTKRGQDVALRCDPISGHVSLYWYRQALGQGPEFLTYFNYEAQQDKSGLPNDRFSAERPEGSISTLTIQRTEQRDSAMYRCASSPPSQTDTQYFGPGTRLTVL.

There are many counts of this clonotype. This chain links TRBV5-1 with TRBJ2-2; D perhaps matches TRBD2 (7 bases). Trimming took 4 bases from V and 1 from J, leaving 11 bases between them. Per the germline V gene, CDR1 is SGHRS and CDR2 is YFSETQ. There are 15 residues in the CDR3. This CDR3 reads CASSARGLNTGELFF. The CDR3 nucleotides are TGCGCCAGCAGCGCGCGGGGGCTGAACACCGGGGAGCTGTTTTTT. Full variable domain (missing parts from reference TRBV5-1 and TRBJ2-2): KAGVTQTPRYLIKTRGQQVTLSCSPISGHRSVSWYQQTPGQGLQFLFEYFSETQRNKGNFPGRFSGRQFSNSRSEMNVSTLELGDSALYLCASSARGLNTGELFFGEGSRLTVL.

The chain carries TRBV6-5 and TRBJ1-2, with D perhaps matching TRBD1 (6 bases). In germline, CDR1 is MNHEY, CDR2 SVGAGI. The germline V and J ends were trimmed by 1 base and 6 bases, with 12 bases remaining between them. The length of the CDR3 is 14 residues. As DNA, the CDR3 is TGTGCCAGCAGTTACTGGGGGGGCGAGGATGGCTACACCTTC. Protein: CASSYWGGEDGYTF.

V usage is TRBV4-2 and J usage is TRBJ2-1; D possibly corresponds to TRBD2 (5 bases). Germline values: CDR1 LGHNA, CDR2 YNFKEQ. The CDR3 totals 17 residues. V was cut by 0 bases and J by 6 bases, with 18 bases left in between. CDR3 loop: CASSQDLGSPSGNEQFF. Here the CDR3 DNA reads TGTGCCAGCAGCCAAGATCTGGGGAGCCCCAGCGGCAATGAGCAGTTCTTC.

In its sample, this clonotype was seen a few times. The rearrangement uses TRBV5-4 and TRBJ2-3; D gene unclear. V gave up 0 bases and J gave up 0 bases, with 8 bases separating them. This CDR3 region has 15 residues. In germline, CDR1 is SGHNT, CDR2 YYREEE (reference sequence). This CDR3 reads CASSLGHTSTDTQYF. The CDR3 DNA sequence: TGTGCCAGCAGCTTGGGACATACTAGCACAGATACGCAGTATTTT.

The chain is built from TRBV7-2 and TRBJ2-1, with 7 bases fitting TRBD2. Germline-derived CDR1 and CDR2 are SGHTA and FQGNSA. The CDR3 spans 16 residues. Trimming took 1 base from V and 4 from J; bases not matched to a gene: 7. CDR3 coding DNA: TGTGCCAGCAGCTTAGGGTCTAGCGGAGAGTACAATGAGCAGTTCTTC. This encodes CASSLGSSGEYNEQFF.

The chain carries TRBV7-6 and TRBJ2-7, with 9 bases fitting TRBD2. V was pared by 6 bases and J by 1 base, with 1 base of the junction left unmatched. The CDR3 covers 13 residues. The germline CDR1 and CDR2 sequences are SGHVS and FNYEAQ. The CDR3 DNA sequence: TGTGCCAGCAGGCGGGGGGGGTCCTACGAGCAGTACTTC. It specifies CASRRGGSYEQYF.